This T cell receptor beta chain was retrieved from a study of PD-1 blockade in classical Hodgkin lymphoma. Study-level results: In CD4+ cells, TCR diversity went up significantly by C4D1, but in CD8+ cells it did not. Complete responders started with a diversity level that resembled newly diagnosed patients at baseline. Relapsed/refractory patients reportedly had the lowest baseline TCR diversity, below newly diagnosed patients, who were below healthy donors.

Trimming cost V 4 bases and J 2 bases, with 8 bases left between them. Germline CDR1 ENHRY, CDR2 SYGVKD. This CDR3 contains 14 residues. Time point here: cycle 4 day 1 (C4D1), after more than 5 weeks of nivolumab. No patient escaped relapse after autologous stem cell transplantation, and brentuximab vedotin exposure varied. Sequenced by immunoSEQ multiplex PCR; TCRdb stores in-frame clones only, minus some. The repertoire holds about 60,000 clones, less than 95% seen once, with under 13% in the top ten. For this clone: Its matching antigen is unknown.

The specimen was peripheral blood mononuclear cells (PBMCs), collected before the fourth cycle of nivolumab. This sequence joins TRBV10-3 and TRBJ1-4; D remains unclear. This receptor was taken from a human donor with classical Hodgkin lymphoma. The CDR3 nucleotides are TGTGCCATCAGTGCCGTCCGGACTAATGAAAAACTGTTTTTT. Amino acid sequence: CAISAVRTNEKLFF.